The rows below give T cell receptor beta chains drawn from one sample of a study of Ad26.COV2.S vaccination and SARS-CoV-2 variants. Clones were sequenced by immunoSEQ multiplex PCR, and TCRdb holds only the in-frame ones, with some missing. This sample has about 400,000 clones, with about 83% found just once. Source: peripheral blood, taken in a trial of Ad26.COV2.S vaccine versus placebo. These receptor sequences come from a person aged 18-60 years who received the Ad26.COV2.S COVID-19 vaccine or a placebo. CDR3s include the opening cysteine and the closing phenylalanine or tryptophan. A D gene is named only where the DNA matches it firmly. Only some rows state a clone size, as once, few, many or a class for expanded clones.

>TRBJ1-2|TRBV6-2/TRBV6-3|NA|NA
CASSYSGGTYGYTF
TGTGCCAGCAGTTACTCGGGGGGGACCTATGGCTACACCTTC
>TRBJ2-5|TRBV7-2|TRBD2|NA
CASSLGSGGVYQETQYF
TGTGCCAGCAGCTTAGGTAGCGGGGGGGTGTACCAAGAGACCCAGTACTTC
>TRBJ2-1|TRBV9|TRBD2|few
CASSSILAGERSEQFF
TGTGCCAGCAGCTCAATACTAGCGGGAGAGAGGAGTGAGCAGTTCTTC
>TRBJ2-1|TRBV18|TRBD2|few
CASLVGTSGYNEQFF
TGTGCCAGCTTGGTCGGGACTAGCGGTTACAATGAGCAGTTCTTC
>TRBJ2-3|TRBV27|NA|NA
CGTSCFTQYF
TGTGGGACGAGTTGTTTTACGCAGTATTTT
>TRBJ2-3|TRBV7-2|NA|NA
CASSSRALSTDTQYF
TGTGCCAGCAGCTCGCGGGCCCTAAGCACAGATACGCAGTATTTT
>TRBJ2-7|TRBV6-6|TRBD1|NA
CASSSPDRARYEQYF
TGTGCCAGCAGTTCCCCGGACAGGGCCCGCTACGAGCAGTACTTC
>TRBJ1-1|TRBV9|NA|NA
CASSVARTSEEAFF
TGTGCCAGCAGCGTAGCCCGGACATCTGAAGAAGCTTTCTTT
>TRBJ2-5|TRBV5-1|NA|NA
CASSVGDRGIEETQYF
TGCGCCAGCAGCGTCGGGGACCGGGGGATTGAAGAGACCCAGTACTTC
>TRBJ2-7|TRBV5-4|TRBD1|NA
CASSYGQATYEQYF
TGTGCCAGCAGCTACGGACAGGCCACCTACGAGCAGTACTTC
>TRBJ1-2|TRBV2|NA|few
CASSEGRGYGYTF
TGTGCCAGCAGTGAGGGGAGGGGCTATGGCTACACCTTC
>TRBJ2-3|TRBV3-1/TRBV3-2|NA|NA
CASSPGPSPGTDTQYF
TGTGCCAGCAGCCCCGGACCCTCGCCTGGCACAGATACGCAGTATTTT
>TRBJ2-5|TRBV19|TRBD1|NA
CASMETGWETQYF
TGTGCCAGTATGGAGACAGGGTGGGAGACCCAGTACTTC
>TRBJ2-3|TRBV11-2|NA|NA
CATKTLGPSTDTQYF
TGTGCCACCAAAACGCTGGGCCCCAGCACAGATACGCAGTATTTT
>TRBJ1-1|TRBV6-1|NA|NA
CASSYGAPEAFF
TGTGCCAGCAGTTATGGAGCTCCTGAAGCTTTCTTT
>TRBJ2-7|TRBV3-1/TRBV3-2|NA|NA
CASTSQVSYEQYF
TGTGCCAGCACCTCACAGGTTTCCTACGAGCAGTACTTC
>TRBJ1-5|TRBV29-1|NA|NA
CSVVGDTNQPQHF
TGCAGCGTTGTCGGGGACACCAATCAGCCCCAGCATTTT
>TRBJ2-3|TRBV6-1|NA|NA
CASSERPRGSTDTQYF
TGTGCCAGCAGCGAAAGGCCCCGGGGAAGCACAGATACGCAGTATTTT
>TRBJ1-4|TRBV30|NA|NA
CAWSVVVNEKLFF
TGTGCCTGGAGTGTAGTAGTGAATGAAAAACTGTTTTTT
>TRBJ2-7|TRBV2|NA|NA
CASSRQRGDIEQYF
TGTGCCAGCAGCCGACAGAGGGGGGATATCGAGCAGTACTTC
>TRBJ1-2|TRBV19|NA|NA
CASSIAGLDGYTF
TGTGCCAGTAGTATTGCAGGGTTAGATGGCTACACCTTC
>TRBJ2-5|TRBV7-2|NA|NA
CASSRDKGETQYF
TGTGCCAGCAGCAGGGATAAGGGGGAGACCCAGTACTTC
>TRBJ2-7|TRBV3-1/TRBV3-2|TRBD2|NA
CASSFRTSGRYNEQYF
TGTGCCAGCAGCTTCCGGACTAGCGGGAGGTACAATGAGCAGTACTTC
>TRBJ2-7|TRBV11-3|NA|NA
CASSKVYEQYF
TGTGCCAGCTCTAAAGTCTACGAGCAGTACTTC
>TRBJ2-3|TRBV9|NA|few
CASSVAGTLLTDTQYF
TGTGCCAGCAGCGTGGCCGGGACTCTCCTCACAGATACGCAGTATTTT
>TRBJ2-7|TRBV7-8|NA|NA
CASSLVGEQYF
TGTGCCAGCAGCTTAGTTGGAGAGCAGTACTTC
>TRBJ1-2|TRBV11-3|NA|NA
CASSLAYPGYTF
TGTGCCAGCAGCTTAGCCTACCCGGGCTACACCTTC
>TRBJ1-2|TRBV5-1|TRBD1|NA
CASSNGTGSNYGYTF
TGCGCCAGCAGCAACGGGACAGGCTCTAACTATGGCTACACCTTC
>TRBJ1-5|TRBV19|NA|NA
CASTSARQPQHF
TGTGCCAGTACCAGTGCCAGGCAGCCCCAGCATTTT
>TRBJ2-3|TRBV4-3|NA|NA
CASSRSGSGSTDTQYF
TGCGCCAGCAGCCGATCTGGGAGTGGTAGCACAGATACGCAGTATTTT
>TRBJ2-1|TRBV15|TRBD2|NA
CATSRLAGVTYNEQFF
TGTGCCACCAGCAGACTAGCGGGGGTCACCTACAATGAGCAGTTCTTC
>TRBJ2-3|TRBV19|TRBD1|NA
CASSLPYRGDTQYF
TGTGCCAGTAGCCTACCTTACAGGGGAGATACGCAGTATTTT
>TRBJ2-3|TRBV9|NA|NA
CASSVESPPTDTQYF
TGTGCCAGCAGCGTAGAGTCCCCGCCGACAGATACGCAGTATTTT
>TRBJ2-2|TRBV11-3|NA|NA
CASSQVAANTGELFF
TGTGCCAGCAGCCAAGTAGCGGCGAACACCGGGGAGCTGTTTTTT
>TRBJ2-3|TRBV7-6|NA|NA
CASRLGRGSDTQYF
TGTGCCAGCAGGCTCGGGCGGGGCTCAGATACGCAGTATTTT
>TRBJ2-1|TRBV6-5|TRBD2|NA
CASSRPGLNNEQFF
TGTGCCAGCAGTCGGCCGGGACTAAACAATGAGCAGTTCTTC
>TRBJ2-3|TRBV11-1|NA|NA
CASSLQGSTDTQYF
TGTGCCAGCAGCTTACAGGGTAGCACAGATACGCAGTATTTT
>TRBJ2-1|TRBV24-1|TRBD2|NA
CAVGTRTDEQFF
TGTGCCGTGGGGACTAGAACTGATGAGCAGTTCTTC
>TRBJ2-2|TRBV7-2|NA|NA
CASSLMGGASGELFF
TGTGCCAGCAGCTTAATGGGGGGGGCCTCCGGGGAGCTGTTTTTT
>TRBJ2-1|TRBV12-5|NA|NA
CASGLEGGTEQFF
TGTGCTAGTGGTTTGGAGGGGGGCACTGAGCAGTTCTTC
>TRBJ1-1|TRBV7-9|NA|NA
CASSLVLSYYGQGTEAFF
TGTGCCAGCAGCTTAGTCTTATCCTATTACGGGCAAGGTACTGAAGCTTTCTTT